This TCR beta chain was observed in a study of immune evolution from preneoplasia to lung adenocarcinoma. The CDR3 is 16 amino acids. Germline CDR1 reads SGHVS; CDR2 reads FNYEAQ. Trimming at V came to 5 bases and at J to 5 bases, leaving 10 bases not matched to a gene. Study-level results: Later-stage lesions seemingly showed higher T cell density and diversity than normal lung. From normal lung to invasive adenocarcinoma, top clone frequencies appeared to decrease.

Resections took place in Japan or China from about 2013 to 2018. Each case's diagnosis was confirmed by two pathologists on H&E. Generated by immunoSEQ multiplex PCR, the TCRdb table keeps only in-frame clones and is missing some. This sample has about 7,900 clones, with about 77% found just once. Of note for this clone: Its specificity is not known.

The V gene is TRBV7-6, the J gene TRBJ2-1, with 9 positions matching TRBD2. This sequence was found in a person aged 70 to 80 with lung adenocarcinoma. Sequencing used FFPE adjacent normal lung tissue. The CDR3 reads CASSPIGLAPDNEQFF. The CDR3 coding sequence is TGTGCCAGCAGCCCCATTGGACTAGCGCCAGACAATGAGCAGTTCTTC.